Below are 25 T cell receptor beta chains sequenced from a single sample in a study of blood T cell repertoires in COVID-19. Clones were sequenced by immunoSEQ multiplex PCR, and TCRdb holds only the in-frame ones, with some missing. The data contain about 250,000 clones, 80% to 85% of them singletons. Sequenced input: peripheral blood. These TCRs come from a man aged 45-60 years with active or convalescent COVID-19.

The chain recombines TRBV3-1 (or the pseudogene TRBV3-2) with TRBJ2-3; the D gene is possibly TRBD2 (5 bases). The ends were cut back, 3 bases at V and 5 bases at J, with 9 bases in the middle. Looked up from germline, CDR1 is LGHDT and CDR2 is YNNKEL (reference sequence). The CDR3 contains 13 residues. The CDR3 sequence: CASSQAGRDTQYF. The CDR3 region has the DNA TGTGCCAGCAGCCAGGCGGGTCGAGATACGCAGTATTTT.

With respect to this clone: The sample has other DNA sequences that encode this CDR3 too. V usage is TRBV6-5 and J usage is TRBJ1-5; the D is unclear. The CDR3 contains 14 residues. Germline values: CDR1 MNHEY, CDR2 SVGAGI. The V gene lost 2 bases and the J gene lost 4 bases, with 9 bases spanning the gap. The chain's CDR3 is CASSYGAGNQPQHF. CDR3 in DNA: TGTGCCAGCAGTTACGGAGCGGGAAATCAGCCCCAGCATTTT.

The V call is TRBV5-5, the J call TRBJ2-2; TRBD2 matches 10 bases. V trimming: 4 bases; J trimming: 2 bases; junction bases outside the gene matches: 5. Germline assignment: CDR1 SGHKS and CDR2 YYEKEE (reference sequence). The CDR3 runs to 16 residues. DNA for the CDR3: TGTGCCAGCAGCGTGTTAGCGGGGGGTAACACCGGGGAGCTGTTTTTT. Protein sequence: CASSVLAGGNTGELFF.

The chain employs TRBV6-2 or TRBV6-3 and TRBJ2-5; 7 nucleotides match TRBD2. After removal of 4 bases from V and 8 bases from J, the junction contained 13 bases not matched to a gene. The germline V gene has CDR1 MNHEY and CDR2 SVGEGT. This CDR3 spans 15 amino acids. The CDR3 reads CASSSGLPLELTQYF. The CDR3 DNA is TGTGCCAGCAGTTCGGGACTACCCCTCGAGTTAACCCAGTACTTC.

The CDR3 loop is CSVDRGSEQYF. CDR3 DNA: TGCAGCGTCGACAGGGGAAGCGAGCAGTACTTC. The V and J genes are TRBV29-1 and TRBJ2-7; 8 nucleotides agree with TRBD1. CDR1 and CDR2 from the germline V gene are SQVTM and ANQGSEA. The CDR3 is 11 residues long. The V and J ends lost 6 bases and 6 bases, in that order; junction bases with no gene match: 4.

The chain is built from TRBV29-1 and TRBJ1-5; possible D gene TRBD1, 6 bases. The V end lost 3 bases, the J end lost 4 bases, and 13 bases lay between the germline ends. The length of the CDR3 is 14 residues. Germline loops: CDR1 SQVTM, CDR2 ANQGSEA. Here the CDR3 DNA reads TGCAGCGTTGATTTCGGGGGGCGGAATCAGCCCCAGCATTTT. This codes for CSVDFGGRNQPQHF.

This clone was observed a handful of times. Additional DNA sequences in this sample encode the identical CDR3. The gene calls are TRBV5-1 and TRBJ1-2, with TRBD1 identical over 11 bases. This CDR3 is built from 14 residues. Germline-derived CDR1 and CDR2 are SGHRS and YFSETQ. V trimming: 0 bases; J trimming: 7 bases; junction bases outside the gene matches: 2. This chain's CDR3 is CASSLAGTGGGYTF. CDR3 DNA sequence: TGCGCCAGCAGCTTGGCGGGGACAGGGGGTGGCTACACCTTC.

The chain's CDR3 is CASSPRGGVVYGYTF. The CDR3 bases are TGTGCCAGCAGCCCTCGGGGAGGGGTTGTCTATGGCTACACCTTC. The chain joins TRBV27 to TRBJ1-2; a possible D gene is TRBD1 (5 bases). Germline V lookup: CDR1 MNHEY, CDR2 SMNVEV (reference sequence). Trimming pared 6 bases from V and 4 bases from J, leaving 18 bases between. The CDR3 totals 15 residues.

The CDR3 coding sequence is TGCGCCAGCAGCTTGGCCCAACTAGCGGGGGGGCACACAGATACGCAGTATTTT. Its translation is CASSLAQLAGGHTDTQYF. The V and J genes are TRBV5-1 and TRBJ2-3, with TRBD2 matching over 13 bases. From germline, CDR1 is SGHRS and CDR2 YFSETQ. The ends lost 0 bases at V and 2 bases at J; junction bases unmatched: 6. There are 18 residues in the CDR3.

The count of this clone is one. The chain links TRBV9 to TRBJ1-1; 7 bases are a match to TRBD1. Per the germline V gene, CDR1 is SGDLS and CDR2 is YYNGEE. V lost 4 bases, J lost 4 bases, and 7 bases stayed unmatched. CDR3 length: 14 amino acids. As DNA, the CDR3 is TGTGCCAGCAGCTCCGGGACAGCCATCACTGAAGCTTTCTTT. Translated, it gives CASSSGTAITEAFF.

The CDR3: CASSDPGQGVRGAAGVHF. The CDR3 DNA reads TGTGCCAGCAGTGACCCGGGACAGGGGGTTCGCGGCGCGGCGGGGGTCCACTTT. V and J are TRBV6-1 and TRBJ1-6, with 11 bases that match TRBD1. The J segment lost 17 bases and the V segment lost 3 bases, leaving 21 bases of the junction unmatched. Germline CDR1 reads MNHNS; CDR2 reads SASEGT. CDR3 length equals 18 residues.

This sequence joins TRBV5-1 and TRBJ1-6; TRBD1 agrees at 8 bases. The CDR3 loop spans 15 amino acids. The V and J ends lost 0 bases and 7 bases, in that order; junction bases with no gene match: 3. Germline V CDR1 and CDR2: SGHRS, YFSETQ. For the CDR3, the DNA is TGCGCCAGCAGCTTGGGGGGACAGGTAAATTCACCCCTCCACTTT. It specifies CASSLGGQVNSPLHF.

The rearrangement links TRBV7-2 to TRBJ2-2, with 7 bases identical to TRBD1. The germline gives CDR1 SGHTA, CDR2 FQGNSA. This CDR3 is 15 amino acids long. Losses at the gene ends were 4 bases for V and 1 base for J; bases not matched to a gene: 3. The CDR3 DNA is TGTGCCAGCAGCTGGACAGGCCGGAACACCGGGGAGCTGTTTTTT. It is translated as CASSWTGRNTGELFF.

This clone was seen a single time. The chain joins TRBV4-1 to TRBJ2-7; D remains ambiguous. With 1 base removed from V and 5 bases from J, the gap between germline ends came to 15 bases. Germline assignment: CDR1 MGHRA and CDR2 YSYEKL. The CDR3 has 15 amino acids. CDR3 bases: TGCGCCAGCAGCCAAGTCGCAGGTATATTCCACGAGCAGTACTTC. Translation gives CASSQVAGIFHEQYF.

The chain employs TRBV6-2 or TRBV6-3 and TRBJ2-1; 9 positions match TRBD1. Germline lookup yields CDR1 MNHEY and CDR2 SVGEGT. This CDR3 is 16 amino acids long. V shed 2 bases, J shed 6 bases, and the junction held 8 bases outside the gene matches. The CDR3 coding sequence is TGTGCCAGCAGTTACCCATCAAGGACAGGGGTCAATGAGCAGTTCTTC. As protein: CASSYPSRTGVNEQFF.

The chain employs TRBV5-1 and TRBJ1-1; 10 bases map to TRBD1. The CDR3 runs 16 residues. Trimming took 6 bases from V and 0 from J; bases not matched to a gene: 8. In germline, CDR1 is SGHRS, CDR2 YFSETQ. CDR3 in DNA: TGCGCCAGCACCCCGGACAGGGGGTTGGTGAACACTGAAGCTTTCTTT. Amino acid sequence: CASTPDRGLVNTEAFF. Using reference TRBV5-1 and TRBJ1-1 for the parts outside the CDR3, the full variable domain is KAGVTQTPRYLIKTRGQQVTLSCSPISGHRSVSWYQQTPGQGLQFLFEYFSETQRNKGNFPGRFSGRQFSNSRSEMNVSTLELGDSALYLCASTPDRGLVNTEAFFGQGTRLTVV.

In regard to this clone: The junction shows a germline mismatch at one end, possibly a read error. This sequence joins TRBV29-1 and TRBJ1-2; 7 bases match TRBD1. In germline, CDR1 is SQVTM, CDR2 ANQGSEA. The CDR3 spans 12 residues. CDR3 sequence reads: CSVEDGPMTGLF. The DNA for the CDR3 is TGCAGCGTTGAAGATGGTCCGATGACAGGGCTTTTC.

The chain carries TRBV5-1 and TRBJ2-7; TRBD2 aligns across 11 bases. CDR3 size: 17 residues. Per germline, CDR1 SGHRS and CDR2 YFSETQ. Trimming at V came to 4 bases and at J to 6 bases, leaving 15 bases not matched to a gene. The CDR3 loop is CASSPRLAGSAAAEQYF. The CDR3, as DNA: TGCGCCAGCAGCCCCAGACTAGCGGGATCCGCAGCGGCCGAGCAGTACTTC.

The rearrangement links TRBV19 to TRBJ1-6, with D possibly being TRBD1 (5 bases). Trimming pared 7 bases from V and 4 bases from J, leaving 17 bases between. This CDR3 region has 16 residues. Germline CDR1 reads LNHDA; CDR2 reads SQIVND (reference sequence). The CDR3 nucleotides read TGTGCCAGTACTTTAAGGGCAGACAGTTATAATTCACCCCTCCACTTT. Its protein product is CASTLRADSYNSPLHF.

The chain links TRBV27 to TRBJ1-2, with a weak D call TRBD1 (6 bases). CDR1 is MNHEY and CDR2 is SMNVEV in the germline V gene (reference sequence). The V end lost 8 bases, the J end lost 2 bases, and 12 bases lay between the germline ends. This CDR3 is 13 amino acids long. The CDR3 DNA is TGTGCCAGCTTAAACAGGGAAAACTATGGCTACACCTTC. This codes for CASLNRENYGYTF.

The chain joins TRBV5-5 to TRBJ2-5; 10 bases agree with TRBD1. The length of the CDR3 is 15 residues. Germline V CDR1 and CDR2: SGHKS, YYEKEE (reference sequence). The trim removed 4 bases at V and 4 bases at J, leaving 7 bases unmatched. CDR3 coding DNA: TGTGCCAGCAGCACCCCCGGGACAGGGGCAGAGACCCAGTACTTC. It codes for CASSTPGTGAETQYF.

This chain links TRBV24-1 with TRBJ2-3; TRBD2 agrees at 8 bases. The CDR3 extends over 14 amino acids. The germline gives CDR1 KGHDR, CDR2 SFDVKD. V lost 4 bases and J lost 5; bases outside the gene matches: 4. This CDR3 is CATSDPGGGDTQYF. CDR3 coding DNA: TGTGCCACCAGTGACCCCGGGGGGGGAGATACGCAGTATTTT.

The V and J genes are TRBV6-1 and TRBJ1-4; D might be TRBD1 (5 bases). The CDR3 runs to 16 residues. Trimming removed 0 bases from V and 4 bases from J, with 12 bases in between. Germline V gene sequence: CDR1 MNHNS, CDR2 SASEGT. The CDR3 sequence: CASSEALQGGNEKLFF. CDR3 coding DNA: TGTGCCAGCAGTGAAGCGCTTCAGGGAGGTAATGAAAAACTGTTTTTT.

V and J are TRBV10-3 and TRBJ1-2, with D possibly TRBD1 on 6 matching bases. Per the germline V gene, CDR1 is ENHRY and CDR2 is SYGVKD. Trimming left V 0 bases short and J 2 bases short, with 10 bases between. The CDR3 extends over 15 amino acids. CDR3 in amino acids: CAISESLQGNYGYTF. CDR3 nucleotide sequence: TGTGCCATCAGTGAGTCGTTACAGGGAAACTATGGCTACACCTTC.

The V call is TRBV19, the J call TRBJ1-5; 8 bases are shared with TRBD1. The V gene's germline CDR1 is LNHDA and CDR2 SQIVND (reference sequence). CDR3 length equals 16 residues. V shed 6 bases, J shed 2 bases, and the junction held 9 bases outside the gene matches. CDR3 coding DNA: TGTGCCAGTAGCCCCTACCAGGGGGCCGGCAATCAGCCCCAGCATTTT. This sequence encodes CASSPYQGAGNQPQHF.